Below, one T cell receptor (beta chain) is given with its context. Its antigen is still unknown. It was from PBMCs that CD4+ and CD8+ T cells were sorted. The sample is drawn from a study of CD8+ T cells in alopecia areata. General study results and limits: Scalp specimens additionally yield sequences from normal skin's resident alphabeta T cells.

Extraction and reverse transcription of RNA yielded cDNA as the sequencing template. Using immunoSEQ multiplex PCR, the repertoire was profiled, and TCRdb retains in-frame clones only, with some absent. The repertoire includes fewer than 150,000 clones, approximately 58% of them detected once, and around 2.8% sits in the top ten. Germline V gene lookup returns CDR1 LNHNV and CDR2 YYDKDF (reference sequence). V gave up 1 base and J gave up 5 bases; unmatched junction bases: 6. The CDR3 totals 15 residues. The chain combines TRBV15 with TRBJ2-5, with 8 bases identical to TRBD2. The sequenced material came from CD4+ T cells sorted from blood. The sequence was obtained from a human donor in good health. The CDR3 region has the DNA TGTGCCACCAGCAGAGTCGGCGGGGGGCACGAGACCCAGTACTTC. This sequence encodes CATSRVGGGHETQYF.